This TCR beta chain appears in the sequencing data of a study of OX40 agonist ivuxolimab in advanced cancers. Notes on the research overall: Ivuxolimab was a fully human IgG2 agonistic monoclonal antibody targeting the costimulatory receptor OX40 (CD134). Patients were allowed to have had prior anti-PD-1, anti-PD-L1 or anti-CTLA-4 therapy, and around 41% of the dose-escalation patients had previously received checkpoint inhibitors. Intravenous ivuxolimab was administered to patients every 2 weeks at six dose levels: 0.01, 0.1, 0.3, 1.5, 3 and 10 mg/kg. Peripheral TCRbeta sequencing aimed to test whether ivuxolimab altered TCR sequence diversity and caused clonal T-cell expansion. Three dose-escalation patients achieved partial responses, one with hepatocellular carcinoma and two with cutaneous melanoma. Of the approximately 53 patients in dose escalation, about 20 had hepatocellular carcinoma, about 15 had melanoma, 9 had renal cell carcinoma and 9 had head and neck cancer. The paper covers the monotherapy dose-escalation part of the phase I ivuxolimab trial, which included N of about 50 patients. In the dose-escalation cohort, approximately 83% of patients were male, and the mean age was around 60 years with a range of roughly 23 to 79.

V loses 6 bases at its end and J loses 4 bases; junction bases beyond the gene matches: 7. Reading from cysteine to phenylalanine, the CDR3 counts 15 amino acids. The entry retains the CDR3 DNA only, 45 bases that are in frame from base 1. CDR1 and CDR2, looked up from the germline V gene, are MNHEY and SVGAGI. For sequencing of the TCRbeta CDR3 region, genomic DNA was extracted from the sorted cells. The immunoSEQ Assay was used to sequence the TCRbeta CDR3 regions. Entries here come from immuneACCESS through TCRdb and include only in-frame sequences with V and J called. Some clones fail to appear in such tables; in the studies checked, an unresolved V gene covers under half of the shortfall, and the cause of the remainder is unknown. This sample has 67,000 or so clones in its table, and approximately 90% of those were observed once. The top ten clonotypes cover 2.8% of the sample. Study-level results and caveats: Partial responders in the 0.1-3.0 mg/kg groups had among the lowest normalized peripheral clonal expansion, especially among CD8+ T cells. Low levels of normalized T-cell clonal expansion were also seen in some patients who did not respond. Antigen specificity was not determined for the clonally expanded peripheral T cells. On average, CD8+ T cells showed more expanded clones than CD4+ T cells after ivuxolimab. At doses of 0.1 to 3.0 mg/kg, clonal expansion of both CD4+ and CD8+ blood T cells was observed from baseline to week 6.

The trial excluded patients who had a history of autoimmune disease or were on systemic immunosuppression. Peripheral blood for TCR sequencing was collected from all dose cohorts at baseline, on cycle 4 day 1, and on cycle 7 day 1. The samples were drawn from a first-in-human, open-label, multicenter phase I dose-escalation trial of ivuxolimab. Adults with locally advanced or metastatic melanoma, renal cell carcinoma, hepatocellular carcinoma or head and neck squamous cell carcinoma were enrolled in the trial. Before TCR sequencing, CD4+ T cells and CD8+ T cells were sorted from peripheral blood as separate populations. In this sample, this clone turned up once. Its antigen is not yet known. No much larger clone is present one base from it, and per-base qualities are unavailable.

The sample here was CD4+ or CD8+ T cells sorted from blood, taken in a trial of the OX40 agonist ivuxolimab. This sequence uses TRBV6-5 and TRBJ2-1; 9 junctional bases match TRBD1. The sequence was collected from an adult with an advanced solid tumor such as melanoma, head and neck, liver or kidney cancer. DNA sequence: TGTGCCAGCAGCCCCGACAGGGGGACATACAATGAGCAGTTCTTC. Its protein reads: CASSPDRGTYNEQFF.